The sequence of this TCR beta chain was determined in a study of T cells in Graves' hyperthyroidism and ophthalmopathy. This CDR3 comprises 14 residues. J was trimmed by 7 bases and V by 4 bases; bases with no gene match: 4. Germline CDR1 is SNHLY and CDR2 is FYNNEI. TCR beta CDR3 sequences were amplified from RNA transcripts. The HTBI set primed first-round TCR CDR3 RT-PCR. Each CDR3 protein is one row after TCRdb ran MiXCR on the multiplex PCR reads. The table records roughly 750,000 distinct CDR3 sequences, about a sixth of them present only once. This clonotype was seen ten or more times. This sequence originates from a man aged 18 to 29 with Graves' hyperthyroidism. The chain carries TRBV2 and TRBJ1-4; 9 bases agree with TRBD1. The sequenced sample was blood. CDR3 sequence: CASSVGQGTEKLFF. The CDR3 nucleotides read TGTGCCAGCAGTGTCGGACAGGGGACTGAAAAACTGTTTTTT.